The next 23 T cell receptor beta chains were all read from a single sample in a study of beta chain features in type 1 diabetes. The isolated RNA, all of it, was reverse transcribed, so expressed TCRB transcripts were what got sequenced. The method was immunoSEQ multiplex PCR; TCRdb's version includes in-frame clones alone and lacks a portion of them. The sample has a few hundred thousand clones, 25% to 30% seen once. The sequenced sample was central memory CD4+ T cells from blood. These receptors were taken from a man in his thirties or forties in good health.

This clone was picked up a small number of times. Additional DNA sequences in this sample encode the identical CDR3. The rearrangement joins TRBV7-2 to TRBJ2-5; TRBD2 agrees at 10 bases. The CDR3 covers 16 residues. Germline V gene data show CDR1 as SGHTA and CDR2 as FQGNSA. J was trimmed by 2 bases and V by 5 bases; bases with no gene match: 8. The CDR3, as DNA: TGTGCCAGCAGCCCCTTAGCGGGGGGTGGGCAAGAGACCCAGTACTTC. Its translation is CASSPLAGGGQETQYF.

This clone was counted between two and nine times. The V call is TRBV25-1, the J call TRBJ2-3; D is uncertain. CDR1 and CDR2 (germline): MGHDK, SYGVNS. V was pared by 0 bases and J by 4 bases, with 14 bases between. CDR3 size: 16 residues. The CDR3 DNA follows: TGTGCCAGCAGTGAATATGGACGGTCTGACGCAGATACGCAGTATTTT. The encoded protein is CASSEYGRSDADTQYF.

This chain connects TRBV6-1 to TRBJ1-6; the D is unclear. V was clipped by 1 base and J by 9 bases, with 4 bases between them. CDR3 length equals 12 residues. Germline V CDR1 and CDR2: MNHNS, SASEGT. CDR3 DNA: TGTGCCAGCAGTGAAGGAGGTTCACCCCTCCACTTT. This codes for CASSEGGSPLHF.

Concerning this clone: This may come from a read error, since a much larger clone is one base off. The rearrangement joins TRBV30 to TRBJ2-6; D perhaps matches TRBD1 (5 bases). In germline, CDR1 is GTSNPN, CDR2 SVGIG (reference sequence). This CDR3 is built from 15 residues. The V end lost 0 bases, the J end lost 1 base, and 7 bases lay between the germline ends. The CDR3 sequence is CAWSVRGSGANVLTF. The CDR3 DNA sequence: TGTGCCTGGAGTGTAAGGGGTTCTGGGGCCAACGTCCTGACTTTC.

There are many counts of this clone. The chain uses TRBV28 and TRBJ1-5; a possible D gene is TRBD1 (5 bases). V dropped 2 bases and J dropped 7 bases, with 15 bases sitting between them. The CDR3 contains 15 residues. Germline V lookup: CDR1 MDHEN, CDR2 SYDVKM. CDR3 sequence: CASSLPGGGYQPQHF. The CDR3 nucleotides read TGTGCCAGCAGTTTACCCGGGGGTGGCTACCAGCCCCAGCATTTT. The whole variable domain, remainder taken from reference TRBV28 and TRBJ1-5, is DVKVTQSSRYLVKRTGEKVFLECVQDMDHENMFWYRQDPGLGLRLIYFSYDVKMKEKGDIPEGYSVSREKKERFSLILESASTNQTSMYLCASSLPGGGYQPQHFGDGTRLSIL.

This clone came up a few times. This rearrangement joins TRBV2 to TRBJ2-5; D gene ambiguous. Germline CDR1 SNHLY, CDR2 FYNNEI. The CDR3 covers 12 residues. The ends were cut back, 5 bases at V and 2 bases at J, with 6 bases in the middle. CDR3 residues: CASSIRQETQYF. CDR3 nucleotide sequence: TGTGCCAGCAGTATCAGACAAGAGACCCAGTACTTC.

The chain uses TRBV4-2 and TRBJ2-1; TRBD1 is a possible D gene (5 bases). Germline V gives CDR1 LGHNA, CDR2 YNFKEQ. V lost 0 bases to trimming and J lost 7 bases, with 13 bases between them. This CDR3 is built from 15 residues. CDR3 nucleotides: TGTGCCAGCAGCCAAGATTCGTCAGGGATTAATGAGCAGTTCTTC. Amino acids: CASSQDSSGINEQFF.

This clone was counted ten times or more. V and J are TRBV7-9 and TRBJ2-5; D remains unclear. CDR3 size: 13 residues. The V gene lost 2 bases and the J gene lost 1 base, with 5 bases spanning the gap. From germline, CDR1 is SEHNR and CDR2 FQNEAQ (reference sequence). The CDR3 loop is CASSLSPQETQYF. In nucleotides, the CDR3 is TGTGCCAGCAGCTTATCCCCCCAAGAGACCCAGTACTTC.

This sequence joins TRBV6-5 and TRBJ2-7; 9 bases map to TRBD2. The CDR3 has 14 residues. J lost 2 bases, V lost 11 bases, and 10 bases had no gene match. Germline V gene data show CDR1 as MNHEY and CDR2 as SVGAGI. CDR3 amino acids: CAVSRGGKAYEQYF. The CDR3 DNA sequence: TGTGCCGTCTCGCGGGGGGGCAAGGCCTACGAGCAGTACTTC.

This chain connects TRBV5-4 to TRBJ2-3; no clear D. The ends were cut back, 4 bases at V and 0 bases at J, with 15 bases in the middle. Germline V CDR1 and CDR2: SGHNT, YYREEE (reference sequence). This CDR3 is 16 amino acids long. CDR3 nucleotides: TGTGCCAGCAGCATAAAGACCCTACCGAGCACAGATACGCAGTATTTT. Its protein is CASSIKTLPSTDTQYF.

This clone was observed a few times. The chain joins TRBV14 to TRBJ2-1; no clear D gene. Trimming pared 1 base from V and 9 bases from J, leaving 10 bases between. The CDR3 has 13 amino acids. CDR1 and CDR2 (germline): SGHDN, FVKESK. CDR3 in amino acids: CASSQGQRSEQFF. DNA for the CDR3: TGTGCCAGCAGCCAAGGCCAGCGATCTGAGCAGTTCTTC.

This chain uses TRBV7-8 with TRBJ1-5; perhaps TRBD1 as D (5 bases). Germline V CDR1 and CDR2: SGHVS, FQNEAQ. V lost 5 bases and J 7 bases, leaving 15 bases between the germline ends. The CDR3 spans 14 residues. CDR3 residues: CASSTDGARQPQHF. CDR3 DNA sequence: TGTGCCAGCAGCACCGACGGGGCCCGGCAGCCCCAGCATTTT. The complete variable domain, with remaining parts taken from reference TRBV7-8 and TRBJ1-5, reads GAGVSQSPRYKVAKRGQDVALRCDPISGHVSLFWYQQALGQGPEFLTYFQNEAQLDKSGLPSDRFFAERPEGSVSTLKIQRTQQEDSAVYLCASSTDGARQPQHFGDGTRLSIL.

This chain links TRBV5-4 with TRBJ2-5, with 8 bases matching TRBD1. This CDR3 has 14 residues. After removal of 3 bases from V and 2 bases from J, the junction contained 3 bases not matched to a gene. Germline V gene sequence: CDR1 SGHNT, CDR2 YYREEE (reference sequence). CDR3: CASSSDRVQETQYF. The CDR3 DNA is TGTGCCAGCAGCTCGGACAGGGTACAAGAGACCCAGTACTTC.

This clone was observed a few times. J is TRBJ2-1 and V is TRBV19; D gene ambiguous. This CDR3 comprises 11 residues. Germline loops: CDR1 LNHDA, CDR2 SQIVND (reference sequence). V was shortened by 3 bases and J by 7 bases, with 4 bases between the two germline ends. The CDR3 loop reads CASSMRNEQFF. In DNA form, the CDR3 reads TGTGCCAGTAGTATGCGGAATGAGCAGTTCTTC.

The chain carries TRBV28 and TRBJ2-7; no firm D call. Trimming took off 5 bases at V and 3 bases at J, with 23 bases between the two ends. The germline V gene encodes CDR1 MDHEN and CDR2 SYDVKM. This CDR3 contains 17 residues. CDR3 sequence reads: CASSTLTAGDFDYEQYF. The CDR3 region has the DNA TGTGCCAGCAGTACCCTGACGGCAGGTGACTTTGACTACGAGCAGTACTTC.

The chain recombines TRBV7-9 with TRBJ2-7; no clear D gene. From germline, CDR1 is SEHNR and CDR2 FQNEAQ (reference sequence). The CDR3 covers 14 residues. The germline V and J ends were trimmed by 5 bases and 5 bases, with 16 bases remaining between them. The CDR3, as DNA: TGTGCCAGCAGCCGCATTCCTCTAGTAGACGAGCAGTACTTC. Its translation: CASSRIPLVDEQYF.

The rearrangement uses TRBV30 and TRBJ2-1; the D gene is possibly TRBD1 (6 bases). Trimming pared 4 bases from V and 13 bases from J, leaving 14 bases between. The CDR3 runs 11 residues. Germline lookup yields CDR1 GTSNPN and CDR2 SVGIG (reference sequence). The CDR3 region is CAWTDRDTQFF. The CDR3 region has the DNA TGTGCCTGGACAGACCGGGACACACAGTTCTTC.

This CDR3 reads CASSSDSSYNEQFF. The CDR3 nucleotides read TGTGCCAGTAGCTCGGACAGCTCCTACAATGAGCAGTTCTTC. The genes are TRBV19 and TRBJ2-1; tentatively, D is TRBD1 (6 bases). The V end was cut by 6 bases, the J end by 0 bases, with 9 bases between. The CDR3 is 14 amino acids. Germline V gene lookup returns CDR1 LNHDA and CDR2 SQIVND (reference sequence). Using reference TRBV19 and TRBJ2-1 for the parts outside the CDR3, the full variable domain is DGGITQSPKYLFRKEGQNVTLSCEQNLNHDAMYWYRQDPGQGLRLIYYSQIVNDFQKGDIAEGYSVSREKKESFPLTVTSAQKNPTAFYLCASSSDSSYNEQFFGPGTRLTVL.

Only a few counts were recorded for this clone. In DNA form, the CDR3 reads TGTGCCAGCAGTGATGAGGGGCAAGAGACCCAGTACTTC. It translates to CASSDEGQETQYF. The chain has TRBV2 and TRBJ2-5; D tentatively fits TRBD1 or TRBD2 (5 bases each). The ends were cut back, 3 bases at V and 2 bases at J, with 7 bases in the middle. Germline lookup yields CDR1 SNHLY and CDR2 FYNNEI. The CDR3 sequence is 13 residues long.

This clone was observed a handful of times. The chain uses TRBV29-1 and TRBJ2-1; D call uncertain. Germline V CDR1 and CDR2: SQVTM, ANQGSEA. CDR3 length equals 15 residues. Trimming took 4 bases from V and 6 from J, leaving 19 bases between them. CDR3 nucleotides: TGCAGCGTTGTTTCAGTTGGGGTGGGTGGCAATGAGCAGTTCTTC. It is translated as CSVVSVGVGGNEQFF.

CDR3 residues: CASSLGLAKETQYF. CDR3 coding DNA: TGTGCCAGCAGCCTGGGACTAGCGAAAGAGACCCAGTACTTC. The V gene is TRBV2, the J gene TRBJ2-5, with TRBD2 matching 10 bases. With 6 bases clipped from V and 3 bases from J, the junction kept 4 bases outside the gene matches. Germline lookup yields CDR1 SNHLY and CDR2 FYNNEI. This CDR3 is built from 14 residues.

The table lists this clone with a few counts. V and J are TRBV29-1 and TRBJ2-7; no clear D. Germline loops: CDR1 SQVTM, CDR2 ANQGSEA. Trimming removed 4 bases from V and 2 bases from J, with 15 bases in between. There are 14 residues in the CDR3. CDR3 in amino acids: CSVVGTNSPYEQYF. CDR3 nucleotides: TGCAGCGTTGTCGGTACAAATAGCCCCTACGAGCAGTACTTC.

CDR3 in amino acids: CASGPLEQFF. The CDR3 DNA is TGTGCCAGCGGTCCGTTGGAGCAGTTCTTC. The chain employs TRBV28 and TRBJ2-1; D gene ambiguous. V was shortened by 8 bases and J by 10 bases, with 9 bases between the two germline ends. Germline loops: CDR1 MDHEN, CDR2 SYDVKM. The CDR3 totals 10 residues.